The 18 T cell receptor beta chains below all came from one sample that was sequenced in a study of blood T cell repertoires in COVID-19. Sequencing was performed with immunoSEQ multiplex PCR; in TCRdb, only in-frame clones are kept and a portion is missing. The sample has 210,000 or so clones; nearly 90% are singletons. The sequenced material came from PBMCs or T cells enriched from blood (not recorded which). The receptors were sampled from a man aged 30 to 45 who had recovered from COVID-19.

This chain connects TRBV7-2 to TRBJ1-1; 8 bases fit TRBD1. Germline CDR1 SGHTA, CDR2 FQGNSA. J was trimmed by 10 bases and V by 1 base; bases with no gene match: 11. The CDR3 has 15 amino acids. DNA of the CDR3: TGTGCCAGCAGCTTAGGGGATCGCAGGGGGCGTGGAGCTTTCTTT. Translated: CASSLGDRRGRGAFF.

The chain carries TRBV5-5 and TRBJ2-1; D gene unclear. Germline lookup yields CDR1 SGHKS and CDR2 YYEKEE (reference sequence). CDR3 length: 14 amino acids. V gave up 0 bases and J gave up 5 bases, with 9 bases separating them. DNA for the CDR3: TGTGCCAGCAGCTTGGTGCATTACAACAATGAGCAGTTCTTC. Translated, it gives CASSLVHYNNEQFF.

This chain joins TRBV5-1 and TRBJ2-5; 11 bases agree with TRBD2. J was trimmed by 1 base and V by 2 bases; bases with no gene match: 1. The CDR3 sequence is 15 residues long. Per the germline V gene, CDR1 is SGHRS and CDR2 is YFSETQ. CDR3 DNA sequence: TGCGCCAGCAGCTTCGGGACTAGCGGCCAAGAGACCCAGTACTTC. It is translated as CASSFGTSGQETQYF.

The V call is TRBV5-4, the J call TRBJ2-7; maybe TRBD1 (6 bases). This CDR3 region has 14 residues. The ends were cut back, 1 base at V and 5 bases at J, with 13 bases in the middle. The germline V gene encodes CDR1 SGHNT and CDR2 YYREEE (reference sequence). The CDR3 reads CASSLLQGTHEQYF. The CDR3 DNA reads TGTGCCAGCAGCTTGTTACAGGGTACGCACGAGCAGTACTTC.

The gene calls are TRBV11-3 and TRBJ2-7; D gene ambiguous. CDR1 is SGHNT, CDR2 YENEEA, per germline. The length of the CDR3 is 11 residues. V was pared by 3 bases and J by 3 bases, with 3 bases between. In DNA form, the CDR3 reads TGTGCCAGCAGCTTCCGCTACGAGCAGTACTTC. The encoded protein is CASSFRYEQYF.

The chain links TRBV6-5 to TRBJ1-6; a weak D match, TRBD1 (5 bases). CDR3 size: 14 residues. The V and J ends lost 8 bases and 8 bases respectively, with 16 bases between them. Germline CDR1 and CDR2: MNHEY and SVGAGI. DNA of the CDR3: TGTGCCAGCCTCATGGACAAGGGCGATTCACCCCTCCACTTT. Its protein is CASLMDKGDSPLHF.

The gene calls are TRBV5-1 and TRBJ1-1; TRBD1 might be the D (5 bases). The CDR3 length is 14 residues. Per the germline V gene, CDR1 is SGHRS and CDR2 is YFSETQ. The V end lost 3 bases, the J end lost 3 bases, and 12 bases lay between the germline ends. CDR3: CASSWNGGDTEAFF. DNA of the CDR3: TGCGCCAGCAGCTGGAACGGGGGTGACACTGAAGCTTTCTTT.

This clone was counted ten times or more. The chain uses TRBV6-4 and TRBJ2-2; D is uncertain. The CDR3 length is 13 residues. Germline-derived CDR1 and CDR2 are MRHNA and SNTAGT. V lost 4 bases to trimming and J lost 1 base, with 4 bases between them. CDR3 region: CASSAGNTGELFF. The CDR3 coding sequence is TGTGCCAGCAGTGCGGGGAACACCGGGGAGCTGTTTTTT.

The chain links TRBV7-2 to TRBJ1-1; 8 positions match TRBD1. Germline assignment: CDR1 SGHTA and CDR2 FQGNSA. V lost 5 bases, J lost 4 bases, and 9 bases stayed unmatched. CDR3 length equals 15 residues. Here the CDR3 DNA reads TGTGCCAGCAGCCCTCAACCAGGGGGCTCCACTGAAGCTTTCTTT. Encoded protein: CASSPQPGGSTEAFF. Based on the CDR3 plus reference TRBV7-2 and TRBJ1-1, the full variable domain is GAGVSQSPSNKVTEKGKDVELRCDPISGHTALYWYRQSLGQGLEFLIYFQGNSAPDKSGLPSDRFSAERTGGSVSTLTIQRTQQEDSAVYLCASSPQPGGSTEAFFGQGTRLTVV.

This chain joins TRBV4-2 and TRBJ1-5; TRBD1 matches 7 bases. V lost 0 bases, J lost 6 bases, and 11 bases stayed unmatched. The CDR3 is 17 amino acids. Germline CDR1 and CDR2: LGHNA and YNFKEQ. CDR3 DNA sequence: TGTGCCAGCAGCCAAGATGGGCCCTGGCAGGGGGTTCAGCCCCAGCATTTT. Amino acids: CASSQDGPWQGVQPQHF.

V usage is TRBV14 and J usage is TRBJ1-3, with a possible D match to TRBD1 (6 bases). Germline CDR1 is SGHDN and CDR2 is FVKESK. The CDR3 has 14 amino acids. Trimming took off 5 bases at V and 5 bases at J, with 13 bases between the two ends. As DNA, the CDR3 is TGTGCCAGCAGCACCAGGGGTTTGCGAAACACCATATATTTT. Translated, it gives CASSTRGLRNTIYF.

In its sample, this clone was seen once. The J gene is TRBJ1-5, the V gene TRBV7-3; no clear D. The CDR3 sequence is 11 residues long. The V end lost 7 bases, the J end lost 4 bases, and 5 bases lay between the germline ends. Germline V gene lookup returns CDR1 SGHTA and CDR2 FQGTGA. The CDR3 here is CASNYNQPQHF. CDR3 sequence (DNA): TGTGCCAGCAACTATAATCAGCCCCAGCATTTT.

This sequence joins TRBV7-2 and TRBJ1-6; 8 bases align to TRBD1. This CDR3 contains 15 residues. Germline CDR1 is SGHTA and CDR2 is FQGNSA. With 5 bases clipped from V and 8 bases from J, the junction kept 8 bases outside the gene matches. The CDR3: CASSHRTGQDSPLHF. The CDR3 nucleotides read TGTGCCAGCAGCCATCGGACAGGGCAGGATTCACCCCTCCACTTT.

The CDR3 DNA follows: TGTGCCAGCAGTTTCGGGACTAGCGGGAGCTTAGCAGATACGCAGTATTTT. Protein sequence: CASSFGTSGSLADTQYF. The V call is TRBV28, the J call TRBJ2-3, with 14 bases fitting TRBD2. Germline lookup yields CDR1 MDHEN and CDR2 SYDVKM. This CDR3 contains 17 residues. V lost 3 bases, J lost 4 bases, and 6 bases stayed unmatched.

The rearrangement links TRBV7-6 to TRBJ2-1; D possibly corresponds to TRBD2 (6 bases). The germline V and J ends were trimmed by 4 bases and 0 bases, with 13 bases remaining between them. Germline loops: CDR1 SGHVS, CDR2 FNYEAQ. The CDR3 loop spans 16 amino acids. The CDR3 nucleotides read TGTGCCAGCAGCTCTCAGGGACTCCTCTCCTACAATGAGCAGTTCTTC. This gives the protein CASSSQGLLSYNEQFF.

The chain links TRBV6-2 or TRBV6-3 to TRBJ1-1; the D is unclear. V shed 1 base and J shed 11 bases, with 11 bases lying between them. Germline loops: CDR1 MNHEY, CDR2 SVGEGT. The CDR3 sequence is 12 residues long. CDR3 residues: CASSYFEVGAFF. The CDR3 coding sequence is TGTGCCAGCAGTTACTTTGAGGTCGGGGCTTTCTTT.

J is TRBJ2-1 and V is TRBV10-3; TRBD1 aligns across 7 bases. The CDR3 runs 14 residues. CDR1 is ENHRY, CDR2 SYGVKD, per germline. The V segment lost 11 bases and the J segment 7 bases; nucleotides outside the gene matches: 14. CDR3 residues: CALRGDRAGNEQFF. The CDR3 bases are TGTGCCCTCCGGGGAGACAGGGCGGGTAATGAGCAGTTCTTC.

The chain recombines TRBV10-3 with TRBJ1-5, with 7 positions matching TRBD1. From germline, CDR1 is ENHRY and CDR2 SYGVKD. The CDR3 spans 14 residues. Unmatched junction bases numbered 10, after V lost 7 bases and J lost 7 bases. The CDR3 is CAIKKDRVGQPQHF. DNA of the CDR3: TGTGCCATCAAAAAAGACAGGGTTGGCCAGCCCCAGCATTTT.